The entry that follows covers one T cell receptor beta chain sequence. Its antigen is currently unknown. The immunoSEQ assay was version 4, run in survey mode. The assay was immunoSEQ multiplex PCR, and TCRdb's table has in-frame clones only and misses some. The sample includes 35,000 to 55,000 clones, approximately 90% of them seen just once. Cells were stimulated nonspecifically with anti-CD3/anti-CD28 magnetic beads. Sorting selected CD4+ T cells upregulating both CD40 ligand and CD69. Stimulated PBMCs had first been depleted of CD8+ T cells. The data are from a study of persistence of HIV-infected CD4 T cells. This CDR3 spans 11 amino acids. V shed 1 base and J shed 4 bases, with 1 base lying between them.

V is TRBV12-3 or TRBV12-4 and J is TRBJ1-1, with D uncertain. Sequences were derived from CD4+ T cells sorted from PBMCs after approximately 20-hour stimulation, sampled from a patient who received antiretroviral therapy. This clonotype originated in an adult man with HIV who was CMV-seropositive. The CDR3: CASSLGTEAFF. CDR3 nucleotide sequence: TGTGCCAGCAGTTTAGGCACTGAAGCTTTCTTT.